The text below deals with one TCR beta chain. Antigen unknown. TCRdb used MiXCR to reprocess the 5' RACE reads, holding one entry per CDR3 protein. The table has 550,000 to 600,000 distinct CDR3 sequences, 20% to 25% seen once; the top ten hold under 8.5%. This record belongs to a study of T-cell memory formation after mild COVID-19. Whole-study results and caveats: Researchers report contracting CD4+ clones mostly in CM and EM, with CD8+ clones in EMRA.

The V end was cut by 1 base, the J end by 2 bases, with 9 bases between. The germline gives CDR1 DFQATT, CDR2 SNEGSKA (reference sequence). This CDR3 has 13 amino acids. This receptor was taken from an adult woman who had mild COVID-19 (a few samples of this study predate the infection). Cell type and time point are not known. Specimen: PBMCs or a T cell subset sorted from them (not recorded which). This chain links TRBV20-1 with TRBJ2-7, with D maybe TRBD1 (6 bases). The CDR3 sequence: CSARGQETYEQYF. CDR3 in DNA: TGCAGTGCTAGAGGACAGGAGACCTACGAGCAGTACTTC.